This TCR beta chain was identified in a study of OX40 agonist ivuxolimab in advanced cancers. Background on the study: Partial responses, seen in three patients, involved one hepatocellular carcinoma and two cutaneous melanomas.

Comments on this clone: Its antigen remains unidentified.

Autoimmune disease history or systemic immunosuppression was exclusionary. Generated by immunoSEQ multiplex PCR, the TCRdb table keeps only in-frame clones and is missing some. This table has 50,000 to 85,000 clones, roughly four fifths appearing once. Notes on the study in general: Part of the nonresponder group also had normalized T-cell clonal expansion that was low. The mean number of expanded clones was higher in CD8+ T cells than in CD4+.

Between the trimmed V and J ends, which lost 4 bases and 2 bases, there was a span of 9 bases. This CDR3 contains 14 residues. Germline CDR1 and CDR2: LGHNA and YNFKEQ. This chain links TRBV4-2 with TRBJ1-3; the D gene is possibly TRBD1 (5 bases). Material: CD4+ or CD8+ T cells sorted from blood, obtained in a trial of the OX40 agonist ivuxolimab. The sequence derives from an adult with an advanced solid tumor such as melanoma, head and neck, liver or kidney cancer. CDR3 sequence reads: CASSPGGTGNTIYF. The CDR3 nucleotides read TGTGCCAGCAGCCCGGGGGGGACTGGAAACACCATATATTTT.